This TCR beta chain originates from a study of CXCR3-negative and CXCR3-positive naive CD8 T cells. Study background: The total count of TRB reads reached about 150 million, and each library contributed about 1.5 +/- 0.3 million. Overall study findings and caveats: Memory CD8+ cells had much lower diversity, and both naive subsets had comparably high diversity.

UMI-labeled 5' RACE TRB cDNA libraries were prepared from the cells. TCRdb re-called the 5' RACE reads and catalogs CDR3 proteins one per entry, DNA excluded. Its listing shows roughly 56,000 distinct CDR3 sequences. Concerning this clonotype: What it recognizes is unknown.

The CDR3 covers 15 residues. Germline V CDR1 and CDR2: SEHNR, FQNEAQ (reference sequence). The clonotype was recovered from a human donor in good health. Some clones in this sample may be carry-over from other donors' samples. V usage is TRBV7-9 and J usage is TRBJ1-4; TCRdb proposes TRBD1, but this gene call is untestable without DNA. Sequencing was performed on naive CXCR3- CD8+ T cells from blood. Specified subset: CD45RO-CCR7+CD27+CD95- naive CD8+ T cells lacking CXCR3 (TNR3-). The CDR3 sequence: CASSLGPRGPEKLFF. The entire variable domain, with the rest obtained from reference TRBV7-9 and TRBJ1-4, is as follows: DTGVSQNPRHKITKRGQNVTFRCDPISEHNRLYWYRQTLGQGPEFLTYFQNEAQLEKSRLLSDRFSAERPKGSFSTLEIQRTEQGDSAMYLCASSLGPRGPEKLFFGSGTQLSVL.